This T cell receptor beta chain originates from a study of cytomegalovirus exposure and HLA in healthy donors. With regard to this clone: Its antigen is currently unknown.

Study-wide points: In a later analysis, TCR beta V- and J-gene trimming showed a link to a missense DCLRE1C variant. Earlier analysis looked at TCR beta V segments, and most were productive about 90% or about 30% of the time. TCR beta chains numbering under 200 were designated cytomegalovirus-associated.

The PCR had 60 Vbeta and 13 Jbeta primers. Sequencing was performed with immunoSEQ multiplex PCR; in TCRdb, only in-frame clones are kept and a portion is missing. The sample holds around 280,000 clones; 80% to 90% are singletons and the top ten take less than 2.5%. This TCR was recovered from a young woman in good health and CMV-seronegative. Sequencing was done on a sample of PBMCs.

The CDR3 DNA follows: TGCGCCAGCAGCCAAAGGCAGGGGGCTCAGGTGAACACTGAAGCTTTCTTT. Protein product: CASSQRQGAQVNTEAFF. The chain is built from TRBV4-1 and TRBJ1-1; 8 nucleotides agree with TRBD1. The trim removed 2 bases at V and 0 bases at J, leaving 8 bases unmatched. The CDR3 runs 17 residues. Germline-derived CDR1 and CDR2 are MGHRA and YSYEKL.